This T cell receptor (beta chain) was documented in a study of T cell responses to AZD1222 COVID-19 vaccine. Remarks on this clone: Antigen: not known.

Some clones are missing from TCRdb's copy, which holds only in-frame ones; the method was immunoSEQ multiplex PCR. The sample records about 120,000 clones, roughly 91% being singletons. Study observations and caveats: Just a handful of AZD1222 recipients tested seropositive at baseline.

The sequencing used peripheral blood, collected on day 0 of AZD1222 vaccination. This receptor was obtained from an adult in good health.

For the CDR3, the DNA is TGTGCCAGCAGTTCGGTATACCGTCGGAAGGGGGCACGGAGCAATCAGCCCCAGCATTTT. Its translation: CASSSVYRRKGARSNQPQHF. This chain links TRBV28 with TRBJ1-5, with 7 bases matching TRBD1. The CDR3 is made up of 20 amino acids. V shed 4 bases, J shed 1 base, and the junction held 19 bases outside the gene matches. Germline V CDR1 and CDR2: MDHEN, SYDVKM.